Listed here are 5 T cell receptor beta chains from one sample, sequenced in a study of T cells in Graves' hyperthyroidism and ophthalmopathy. The source material, RNA transcripts, was used to amplify TCR beta CDR3 regions. HTBI primers were employed in a first-round RT-PCR of the TCR CDR3. A single record per CDR3 protein comes from TCRdb applying MiXCR to the multiplex PCR reads. Here the sample spans 400,000 to 500,000 distinct CDR3 sequences, around 15% being singletons. Input material: blood. Source of these receptors: a woman aged 18-29 years with Graves' hyperthyroidism.

The chain recombines TRBV6-4 with TRBJ2-7; D gene unclear. V lost 7 bases, J lost 4 bases, and 20 bases lay in between. This CDR3 is 15 amino acids long. Germline V gene data show CDR1 as MRHNA and CDR2 as SNTAGT. The CDR3 loop is CASMANTDTPYEQYV. The CDR3 DNA reads as TGTGCCAGCATGGCTAACACCGACACGCCTTACGAGCAGTACGTC.

This clonotype has at least ten counts. The CDR3 protein is CASRTGQASTDTQYF. For the CDR3, the DNA is TGTGCCAGCAGGACAGGACAGGCCAGCACAGATACGCAGTATTTT. This sequence joins TRBV27 and TRBJ2-3; 7 bases are shared with TRBD1. CDR3 length: 15 amino acids. Germline V gene sequence: CDR1 MNHEY, CDR2 SMNVEV (reference sequence). The J segment lost 0 bases and the V segment lost 6 bases, leaving 6 bases of the junction unmatched.

This clonotype was picked up many times. V and J are TRBV7-9 and TRBJ2-3, with D unclear. V lost 7 bases and J 4 bases, leaving 9 bases between the germline ends. Germline-derived CDR1 and CDR2 are SEHNR and FQNEAQ (reference sequence). CDR3 length: 12 residues. CDR3 in amino acids: CASTPWADTQYF. Written as DNA, the CDR3 is TGTGCCAGCACCCCTTGGGCAGATACGCAGTATTTT.

In its sample, this clonotype was seen many times. This chain joins TRBV12-3 or TRBV12-4 and TRBJ1-5; D remains ambiguous. This CDR3 comprises 12 residues. The ends were cut back, 5 bases at V and 9 bases at J, with 11 bases in the middle. In DNA form, the CDR3 reads TGTGCCAGCAGTCCCCCCTTAGGGCCCCAGCATTTT. It translates to CASSPPLGPQHF.

This clonotype was counted between two and nine times. This sequence joins TRBV7-9 and TRBJ2-5, with D hard to call. The V and J ends lost 8 bases and 5 bases respectively, with 12 bases between them. The CDR3 spans 12 residues. Germline V gene data show CDR1 as SEHNR and CDR2 as FQNEAQ (reference sequence). CDR3 region: CASSGSSETQYF. In nucleotides, the CDR3 is TGTGCCAGCTCGGGCTCCTCGGAGACCCAGTACTTC.